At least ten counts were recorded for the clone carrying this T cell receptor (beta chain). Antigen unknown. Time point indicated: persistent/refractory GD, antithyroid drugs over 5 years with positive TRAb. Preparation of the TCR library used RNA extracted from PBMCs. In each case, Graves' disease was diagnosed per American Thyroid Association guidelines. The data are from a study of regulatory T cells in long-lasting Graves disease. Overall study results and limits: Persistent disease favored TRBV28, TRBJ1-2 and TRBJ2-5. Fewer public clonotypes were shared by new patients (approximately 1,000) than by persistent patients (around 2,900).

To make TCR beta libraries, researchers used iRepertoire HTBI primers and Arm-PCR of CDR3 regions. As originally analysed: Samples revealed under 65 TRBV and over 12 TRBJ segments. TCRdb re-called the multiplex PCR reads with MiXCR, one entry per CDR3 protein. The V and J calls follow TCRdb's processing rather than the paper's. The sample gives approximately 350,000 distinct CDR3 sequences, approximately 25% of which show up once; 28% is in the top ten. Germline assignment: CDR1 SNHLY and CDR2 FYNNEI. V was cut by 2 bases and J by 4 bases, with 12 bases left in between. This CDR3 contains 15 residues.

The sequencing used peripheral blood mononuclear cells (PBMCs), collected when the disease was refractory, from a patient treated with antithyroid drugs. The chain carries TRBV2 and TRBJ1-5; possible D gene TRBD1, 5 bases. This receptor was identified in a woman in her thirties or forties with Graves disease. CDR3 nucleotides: TGTGCCAGCAGTGAACAGGGAAGCGAGAATCAGCCCCAGCATTTT. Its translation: CASSEQGSENQPQHF.